The next 27 T cell receptor beta chains were all read from a single sample in a study of blood T cell dynamics during melanoma immunotherapy (dated by TCRdb to the early 2020s). The time point label for this specimen denotes: week 3, after first cycle of checkpoint inhibitor. Receptor amplification or capture employed the immunoSEQ multiplex PCR assay. In its TCRdb copy, this immuneACCESS table keeps in-frame sequences only and misses some clones. Where compared with another copy, unresolved V genes explain less than half of these, and the others have no known cause. The sample data list roughly 29,000 clones, and approximately 80% of these were observed just once. Of the sample, about a tenth falls within the top ten clones. Sequencing was performed on blood, taken from a patient treated with checkpoint blockade. These receptors originate from a human donor with melanoma.

The chain employs TRBV19 and TRBJ2-1; 9 bases fit TRBD2. This CDR3 has 15 residues. Germline CDR1 and CDR2: LNHDA and SQIVND (reference sequence). V dropped 2 bases and J dropped 7; count of bases not matched to a gene: 6. CDR3 loop: CASSIPGLATNEQFF. For the CDR3, the DNA is TGTGCCAGTAGTATACCGGGACTAGCAACGAATGAGCAGTTCTTC. Full variable domain (rest looked up from reference TRBV19 and TRBJ2-1): DGGITQSPKYLFRKEGQNVTLSCEQNLNHDAMYWYRQDPGQGLRLIYYSQIVNDFQKGDIAEGYSVSREKKESFPLTVTSAQKNPTAFYLCASSIPGLATNEQFFGPGTRLTVL.

This chain uses TRBV30 with TRBJ2-7; D is perhaps TRBD1 (5 bases). The V gene lost 2 bases and the J gene lost 0 bases, with 14 bases spanning the gap. This CDR3 contains 15 residues. The germline CDR1 and CDR2 sequences are GTSNPN and SVGIG (reference sequence). The DNA of the CDR3 is TGTGCCTGGAGTCCCTGGGGCGCAACCTCCTACGAGCAGTACTTC. Amino acid sequence: CAWSPWGATSYEQYF.

The CDR3, as DNA: TGTGCCAGCCGGGACAGCTATAATCAGCCCCAGCATTTT. Translating it yields CASRDSYNQPQHF. The genes are TRBV19 and TRBJ1-5; 7 bases fit TRBD1. With V trimmed by 9 bases and J by 4 bases, 6 bases remained unmatched. This CDR3 spans 13 amino acids. In germline, CDR1 is LNHDA, CDR2 SQIVND (reference sequence).

The rearrangement uses TRBV6-4 and TRBJ2-1, with 9 nucleotides matching TRBD2. The CDR3 covers 15 residues. V shed 4 bases, J shed 5 bases, and the junction held 6 bases outside the gene matches. Germline V lookup: CDR1 MRHNA, CDR2 SNTAGT. Written as DNA, the CDR3 is TGTGCCAGCAGTGCATTGTCTAGCGGGGACAATGAGCAGTTCTTC. Its protein product is CASSALSSGDNEQFF.

This clone was counted a single time. The rearrangement links TRBV6-1 to TRBJ2-1; D uncertain. Looked up from germline, CDR1 is MNHNS and CDR2 is SASEGT. V lost 2 bases to trimming and J lost 6 bases, with 17 bases between them. The CDR3 runs to 16 residues. The DNA of the CDR3 is TGTGCCAGCAGTGAATGGACGGCAGGAAGATCCAATGAGCAGTTCTTC. Its translation: CASSEWTAGRSNEQFF.

The gene calls are TRBV2 and TRBJ1-4, with 7 bases aligning to TRBD1. V dropped 2 bases and J dropped 5; count of bases not matched to a gene: 5. There are 15 residues in the CDR3. From germline, CDR1 is SNHLY and CDR2 FYNNEI. The CDR3 coding sequence is TGTGCCAGCAGTGAAAGCAGGGGGGTAAATGAAAAACTGTTTTTT. Protein sequence: CASSESRGVNEKLFF.

V is TRBV5-6 and J is TRBJ2-3; possible D gene TRBD2, 6 bases. Trimming took off 0 bases at V and 4 bases at J, with 15 bases between the two ends. CDR3 length: 16 residues. CDR1 and CDR2 (germline): SGHDT, YYEEEE. CDR3 DNA sequence: TGTGCCAGCAGCTTGGATAGGCAGCGGGCCTCAGATACGCAGTATTTT. Protein product: CASSLDRQRASDTQYF.

The V call is TRBV5-6, the J call TRBJ1-2, with D possibly being TRBD1 (5 bases). Trimming took 2 bases from V and 4 from J, leaving 18 bases between them. Per the germline V gene, CDR1 is SGHDT and CDR2 is YYEEEE. The CDR3 loop spans 16 amino acids. CDR3 residues: CASSLQTEFILYGYTF. DNA for the CDR3: TGTGCCAGCAGCTTACAGACAGAGTTTATCCTCTATGGCTACACCTTC.

The rearrangement uses TRBV6-6 and TRBJ2-7, with D perhaps TRBD1 or TRBD2 (5 bases each). The V gene's germline CDR1 is MNHNY and CDR2 SVGAGI (reference sequence). CDR3 size: 12 residues. V was pared by 4 bases and J by 7 bases, with 11 bases between. The CDR3 loop reads CASSFLGTEQYF. The DNA of the CDR3 is TGTGCCAGCAGTTTCCTCGGGACGGAGCAGTACTTC.

V and J are TRBV6-5 and TRBJ1-1; D uncertain. CDR3 size: 12 residues. The germline V and J ends were trimmed by 6 bases and 6 bases, with 11 bases remaining between them. Germline assignment: CDR1 MNHEY and CDR2 SVGAGI. The chain's CDR3 is CASSYTKAEAFF. In DNA form, the CDR3 reads TGTGCCAGCAGCTACACAAAAGCTGAAGCTTTCTTT.

This chain joins TRBV10-3 and TRBJ1-1; 7 nucleotides match TRBD1. The J segment lost 0 bases and the V segment lost 6 bases, leaving 4 bases of the junction unmatched. This CDR3 has 14 residues. In germline, CDR1 is ENHRY, CDR2 SYGVKD. CDR3 sequence: CAIRDGTVNTEAFF. The CDR3 DNA is TGTGCCATCAGGGACGGGACAGTGAACACTGAAGCTTTCTTT.

This chain connects TRBV2 to TRBJ2-4; 10 nucleotides line up with TRBD1. CDR1 SNHLY and CDR2 FYNNEI come from the germline V gene. V gave up 8 bases and J gave up 6 bases; unmatched junction bases: 7. There are 14 residues in the CDR3. CDR3 sequence reads: CASREGTGVNIQYF. CDR3 DNA sequence: TGTGCCAGCCGGGAAGGGACAGGGGTAAACATTCAGTACTTC.

This clone has just a few counts. The gene calls are TRBV5-1 and TRBJ1-1; 8 bases are shared with TRBD1. The J segment lost 4 bases and the V segment lost 2 bases, leaving 10 bases of the junction unmatched. CDR3 length equals 16 residues. Germline lookup yields CDR1 SGHRS and CDR2 YFSETQ. The CDR3 sequence is CASSFSHRGVGTEAFF. In nucleotides, the CDR3 is TGCGCCAGCAGCTTTAGCCACAGGGGGGTTGGCACTGAAGCTTTCTTT.

The V gene is TRBV5-4, the J gene TRBJ2-1, with 8 nucleotides matching TRBD1. CDR1 is SGHNT and CDR2 is YYREEE in the germline V gene (reference sequence). Trimming at V came to 0 bases and at J to 12 bases, leaving 8 bases not matched to a gene. The CDR3 loop spans 14 amino acids. The CDR3: CASSLGYRGTGQFF. Written as DNA, the CDR3 is TGTGCCAGCAGCTTGGGATATCGAGGGACAGGGCAGTTCTTC.

This rearrangement joins TRBV2 to TRBJ1-5; no clear D. Germline CDR1 reads SNHLY; CDR2 reads FYNNEI. The CDR3 length is 13 residues. Trimming left V 7 bases short and J 3 bases short, with 10 bases between. As DNA, the CDR3 is TGTGCCAGCAAGGTTGAGGTCAATCAGCCCCAGCATTTT. It encodes CASKVEVNQPQHF.

This sequence joins TRBV2 and TRBJ1-2; 8 nucleotides match TRBD1. The J segment lost 2 bases and the V segment lost 6 bases, leaving 8 bases of the junction unmatched. Germline values: CDR1 SNHLY, CDR2 FYNNEI. The CDR3 is 15 amino acids. Here the CDR3 reads CASRPPDRVNYGYTF. As DNA, the CDR3 is TGTGCCAGCAGACCCCCGGACAGGGTAAACTATGGCTACACCTTC.

The chain recombines TRBV10-3 with TRBJ1-3; D remains ambiguous. The CDR3 is 16 residues long. V was shortened by 0 bases and J by 0 bases, with 9 bases between the two germline ends. Germline V gene lookup returns CDR1 ENHRY and CDR2 SYGVKD. CDR3 amino acids: CAISESGVDSGNTIYF. Written as DNA, the CDR3 is TGTGCCATCAGTGAGTCCGGGGTAGACTCTGGAAACACCATATATTTT.

This rearrangement joins TRBV11-2 to TRBJ2-7; D unresolved. The germline V gene has CDR1 SGHAT and CDR2 FQNNGV. With 1 base removed from V and 5 bases from J, the gap between germline ends came to 15 bases. The CDR3 is 15 residues long. The CDR3 sequence is CASSLASRRYHEQYF. The CDR3 DNA reads as TGTGCCAGCAGCTTAGCCTCCCGACGATACCACGAGCAGTACTTC.

This chain joins TRBV2 and TRBJ2-3; the match to TRBD2 covers 13 bases. CDR3 length equals 15 residues. The germline V gene has CDR1 SNHLY and CDR2 FYNNEI. V gave up 4 bases and J gave up 7 bases; unmatched junction bases: 5. The CDR3 DNA follows: TGTGCCAGCAGTGGGACTAGCGGGAGTACGAATACGCAGTATTTT. Residues: CASSGTSGSTNTQYF.

The chain has TRBV5-6 and TRBJ2-7; 9 bases match TRBD2. The germline V gene has CDR1 SGHDT and CDR2 YYEEEE. V trimming: 4 bases; J trimming: 0 bases; junction bases outside the gene matches: 8. The CDR3 spans 16 residues. CDR3 in amino acids: CASSALAGENSYEQYF. Written as DNA, the CDR3 is TGTGCCAGCAGCGCCTTAGCGGGGGAGAACTCCTACGAGCAGTACTTC.

V usage is TRBV6-1 and J usage is TRBJ2-1; 8 positions agree with TRBD2. The CDR3 sequence is 13 residues long. CDR1 and CDR2 (germline): MNHNS, SASEGT. Losses at the gene ends were 8 bases for V and 7 bases for J; bases not matched to a gene: 7. In nucleotides, the CDR3 is TGTGCCAGCCGACGGGAGGGGTTGAATGAGCAGTTCTTC. Its protein product is CASRREGLNEQFF.

This clone has only a few counts. The V and J genes are TRBV27 and TRBJ1-1; no reliable D call. The CDR3 has 14 amino acids. V lost 4 bases and J 1 base, leaving 10 bases between the germline ends. Germline V lookup: CDR1 MNHEY, CDR2 SMNVEV (reference sequence). The CDR3 DNA reads as TGTGCCAGCAGTTCCCGCCAACAGAACACTGAAGCTTTCTTT. It codes for CASSSRQQNTEAFF.

This clone was detected only a few times. V is TRBV7-2 and J is TRBJ1-5; the D is unclear. V was clipped by 7 bases and J by 3 bases, with 10 bases between them. CDR1 and CDR2 from the germline V gene are SGHTA and FQGNSA. CDR3 length equals 13 residues. Here the CDR3 DNA reads TGTGCCAGCACACCAGACTACAATCAGCCCCAGCATTTT. Translation: CASTPDYNQPQHF.

This clone was seen only a few times. The gene calls are TRBV29-1 and TRBJ2-1; a possible D gene is TRBD2 (5 bases). Germline CDR1 is SQVTM and CDR2 is ANQGSEA. CDR3 size: 13 residues. V was shortened by 7 bases and J by 6 bases, with 16 bases between the two germline ends. The CDR3 spells CSAGKTAGNEQFF. CDR3 sequence (DNA): TGCAGCGCCGGGAAGACGGCCGGCAATGAGCAGTTCTTC.

This clone was detected a few times. The chain combines TRBV11-3 with TRBJ1-1; a possible D gene is TRBD1 (5 bases). Trimming shortened V by 2 bases and J by 5 bases, and 6 bases separated the two germline ends. The CDR3 has 12 amino acids. From germline, CDR1 is SGHNT and CDR2 YENEEA. The CDR3 DNA reads as TGTGCCAGCAGCTTAAAGGGGACTGAAGCTTTCTTT. This gives the protein CASSLKGTEAFF.

This clone was detected a few times. The rearrangement links TRBV19 to TRBJ1-1; tentatively, D is TRBD1 (5 bases). V lost 7 bases to trimming and J lost 0 bases, with 12 bases between them. This CDR3 spans 14 amino acids. The germline V gene has CDR1 LNHDA and CDR2 SQIVND (reference sequence). CDR3 DNA sequence: TGTGCCAGTACCCCAGACAGACTGAACACTGAAGCTTTCTTT. Translated, it gives CASTPDRLNTEAFF.

The V call is TRBV5-6, the J call TRBJ2-7, with D unresolved. V was clipped by 2 bases and J by 3 bases, with 6 bases between them. Germline CDR1 reads SGHDT; CDR2 reads YYEEEE. This CDR3 comprises 12 residues. CDR3 bases: TGTGCCAGCAGCTTTTACAACTACGAGCAGTACTTC. Amino acid sequence: CASSFYNYEQYF. Filled out from reference TRBV5-6 and TRBJ2-7, the complete variable domain reads DAGVTQSPTHLIKTRGQQVTLRCSPKSGHDTVSWYQQALGQGPQFIFQYYEEEERQRGNFPDRFSGHQFPNYSSELNVNALLLGDSALYLCASSFYNYEQYFGPGTRLTVT.